The 20 T cell receptor beta chains below all came from one sample that was sequenced in a study of OX40 agonist ivuxolimab in advanced cancers. Some clones are missing from TCRdb's copy, which holds only in-frame ones; the method was immunoSEQ multiplex PCR. This table has some 60,000 clones, roughly 90% appearing once. Sequenced here: CD4+ or CD8+ T cells sorted from blood, sampled in a trial of the OX40 agonist ivuxolimab. The receptors were sampled from an adult with an advanced solid tumor such as melanoma, head and neck, liver or kidney cancer.

The rearrangement joins TRBV10-1 to TRBJ2-7, with 8 bases identical to TRBD2. Trimming cost V 4 bases and J 4 bases; bases outside gene matches: 6. Germline CDR1 and CDR2: WNHNN and SYGVQD (reference sequence). The CDR3 has 14 residues. The DNA of the CDR3 is TGCGCCAGCAGTGCGTCCCGGGGGGGATACGAGCAGTACTTC. Amino acid sequence: CASSASRGGYEQYF.

This chain joins TRBV2 and TRBJ1-4, with D possibly matching TRBD1 (5 bases). The CDR3 is made up of 14 amino acids. CDR1 and CDR2 from the germline V gene are SNHLY and FYNNEI. V lost 8 bases, J lost 7 bases, and 17 bases lay in between. This CDR3 is CASGDVRVVEKLFF. The CDR3, as DNA: TGTGCCAGCGGGGACGTAAGGGTTGTTGAAAAACTGTTTTTT.

J is TRBJ1-2 and V is TRBV7-3; D uncertain. Germline V CDR1 and CDR2: SGHTA, FQGTGA. Between the trimmed V and J ends, which lost 2 bases and 2 bases, there was a span of 9 bases. The CDR3 spans 14 residues. In DNA, the CDR3 is TGTGCCAGCAGCTTAGCAACAGAGAACTATGGCTACACCTTC. It encodes CASSLATENYGYTF. Complete variable domain (other parts from reference TRBV7-3 and TRBJ1-2): GAGVSQTPSNKVTEKGKYVELRCDPISGHTALYWYRQSLGQGPEFLIYFQGTGAADDSGLPNDRFFAVRPEGSVSTLKIQRTERGDSAVYLCASSLATENYGYTFGSGTRLTVV.

This clone showed up just a few times. The chain joins TRBV7-3 to TRBJ1-3; D gene ambiguous. Germline V gene sequence: CDR1 SGHTA, CDR2 FQGTGA. Trimming removed 1 base at V and 7 bases at J, with 8 bases between. The CDR3 contains 13 residues. CDR3 residues: CASSLMPSNTIYF. CDR3 DNA sequence: TGTGCCAGCAGCTTAATGCCCAGCAACACCATATATTTT.

This clone was counted between two and nine times. The chain links TRBV30 to TRBJ2-5; 11 bases match TRBD1. The CDR3 extends over 14 amino acids. The V gene's germline CDR1 is GTSNPN and CDR2 SVGIG (reference sequence). Losses at the gene ends were 2 bases for V and 3 bases for J; bases not matched to a gene: 2. The CDR3 is CAWSRTGGKETQYF. CDR3 sequence (DNA): TGTGCCTGGAGTCGGACAGGGGGCAAAGAGACCCAGTACTTC. The full variable domain, with the rest looked up from reference TRBV30 and TRBJ2-5, is SQTIHQWPATLVQPVGSPLSLECTVEGTSNPNLYWYRQAAGRGLQLLFYSVGIGQISSEVPQNLSASRPQDRQFILSSKKLLLSDSGFYLCAWSRTGGKETQYFGPGTRLLVL.

The chain carries TRBV6-5 and TRBJ1-1, with 7 bases lining up with TRBD1. V was clipped by 7 bases and J by 5 bases; unmatched bases: 10. The CDR3 covers 14 residues. The germline CDR1 and CDR2 sequences are MNHEY and SVGAGI. As DNA, the CDR3 is TGTGCCAGCATGAGAGGGGGCGCAGATACTGAAGCTTTCTTT. Protein product: CASMRGGADTEAFF.

The genes are TRBV6-6 and TRBJ2-7; D is perhaps TRBD1 or TRBD2 (7 bases each). This CDR3 spans 13 amino acids. Germline CDR1 MNHNY, CDR2 SVGAGI (reference sequence). The V end lost 10 bases, the J end lost 2 bases, and 15 bases lay between the germline ends. This CDR3 reads CATGRGRAYEQYF. As DNA, the CDR3 is TGTGCCACCGGCAGGGGGAGGGCCTACGAGCAGTACTTC.

The chain has TRBV15 and TRBJ2-7; D gene unclear. Germline V gives CDR1 LNHNV, CDR2 YYDKDF (reference sequence). The CDR3 covers 14 residues. Deletions cut 8 bases from V and 1 base from J, with 15 bases between. CDR3 DNA: TGTGCCACCGCGGAGTCTTGGGGATCCTACGAGCAGTACTTC. It is translated as CATAESWGSYEQYF.

The rearrangement joins TRBV10-2 to TRBJ2-7, with 8 bases lining up with TRBD1. CDR3 size: 14 residues. Germline CDR1 reads WSHSY; CDR2 reads SAAADI. With 4 bases clipped from V and 2 bases from J, the junction kept 4 bases outside the gene matches. As DNA, the CDR3 is TGCGCCAGCAGTGGAGGACAGGGTACCTACGAGCAGTACTTC. This sequence encodes CASSGGQGTYEQYF.

The genes are TRBV11-1 and TRBJ2-5; D remains unclear. The V gene lost 0 bases and the J gene lost 3 bases, with 11 bases spanning the gap. Germline V gene data show CDR1 as SGHAT and CDR2 as FQDESV (reference sequence). There are 15 residues in the CDR3. Here the CDR3 reads CASSLAGREEETQYF. The DNA of the CDR3 is TGTGCCAGCAGCTTAGCGGGCCGAGAGGAAGAGACCCAGTACTTC. Full variable domain (rest looked up from reference TRBV11-1 and TRBJ2-5): EAEVAQSPRYKITEKSQAVAFWCDPISGHATLYWYRQILGQGPELLVQFQDESVVDDSQLPKDRFSAERLKGVDSTLKIQPAELGDSAMYLCASSLAGREEETQYFGPGTRLLVL.

In DNA, the CDR3 is TGTGCCAGCAGCCCACGGCGCTCTGGGGCCAACGTCCTGACTTTC. Translation gives CASSPRRSGANVLTF. This rearrangement joins TRBV7-9 to TRBJ2-6, with D unresolved. The germline V and J ends were trimmed by 5 bases and 0 bases, with 8 bases remaining between them. The CDR3 consists of 15 residues. Germline-derived CDR1 and CDR2 are SEHNR and FQNEAQ (reference sequence).

The V gene is TRBV14, the J gene TRBJ1-6; 7 nucleotides line up with TRBD1. V lost 0 bases to trimming and J lost 13 bases; unmatched junction nucleotides: 6. This CDR3 comprises 14 residues. Germline V gives CDR1 SGHDN, CDR2 FVKESK. This CDR3 is CASSQDRGLGPLHF. The CDR3, as DNA: TGTGCCAGCAGCCAAGACAGGGGGTTGGGCCCCCTCCACTTT. The full variable domain, in which reference TRBV14 and TRBJ1-6 provide the parts outside the CDR3, is EAGVTQFPSHSVIEKGQTVTLRCDPISGHDNLYWYRRVMGKEIKFLLHFVKESKQDESGMPNNRFLAERTGGTYSTLKVQPAELEDSGVYFCASSQDRGLGPLHFGNGTRLTVT.

The chain links TRBV7-9 to TRBJ1-5; D is unclear. The CDR3 consists of 12 residues. Germline loops: CDR1 SEHNR, CDR2 FQNEAQ (reference sequence). V was pared by 5 bases and J by 4 bases, with 6 bases between. The DNA of the CDR3 is TGTGCCAGCAGCCAACCTAATCAGCCCCAGCATTTT. It codes for CASSQPNQPQHF.

The V and J genes are TRBV7-6 and TRBJ2-1, with TRBD2 identical over 10 bases. In germline, CDR1 is SGHVS, CDR2 FNYEAQ. The CDR3 totals 15 residues. After removal of 7 bases from V and 12 bases from J, the junction contained 15 bases not matched to a gene. The CDR3 nucleotides read TGTGCCAGCAACGACCCTGGGGCCCCTAGCGGGAGGCAGTTCTTC. This encodes CASNDPGAPSGRQFF.

The CDR3 is CASSQDSIMDRRSYEQYF. The CDR3 nucleotides read TGCGCCAGCAGCCAAGATAGTATAATGGACAGACGCTCCTACGAGCAGTACTTC. V usage is TRBV4-1 and J usage is TRBJ2-7, with D tentatively TRBD1 (6 bases). Trimming removed 0 bases from V and 0 bases from J, with 18 bases in between. The CDR3 totals 18 residues. Germline CDR1 MGHRA, CDR2 YSYEKL.

The chain joins TRBV11-1 to TRBJ2-3, with 7 bases lining up with TRBD2. CDR1 is SGHAT, CDR2 FQDESV, per germline (reference sequence). V shed 5 bases and J 3 bases; nucleotides not matched to a gene: 8. The CDR3 consists of 15 residues. In DNA form, the CDR3 reads TGTGCCAGCAGCCCCTCTTCGCGGGAGACAGATACGCAGTATTTT. It codes for CASSPSSRETDTQYF.

The chain employs TRBV30 and TRBJ2-7; 7 nucleotides align to TRBD2. V was clipped by 2 bases and J by 9 bases; unmatched bases: 10. There are 13 residues in the CDR3. Germline V gives CDR1 GTSNPN, CDR2 SVGIG (reference sequence). For the CDR3, the DNA is TGTGCCTGGAGTCCTCTGGGCCGCGGGGGGCAGTACTTC. Translated: CAWSPLGRGGQYF.

This chain connects TRBV6-1 to TRBJ2-7; TRBD1 might be the D (5 bases). Trimming pared 2 bases from V and 0 bases from J, leaving 17 bases between. The germline gives CDR1 MNHNS, CDR2 SASEGT. The CDR3 contains 17 residues. CDR3 in amino acids: CASSERGWGPISYEQYF. CDR3 nucleotides: TGTGCCAGCAGTGAAAGGGGTTGGGGTCCTATCTCCTACGAGCAGTACTTC.

The chain employs TRBV18 and TRBJ2-6; 7 positions agree with TRBD1. The CDR3 spans 15 residues. CDR1 is KGHSH and CDR2 is LQKENI in the germline V gene. V lost 8 bases and J lost 0; bases outside the gene matches: 4. Written as DNA, the CDR3 is TGTGCCAGCCGGACAGGTAACTCTGGGGCCAACGTCCTGACTTTC. Translating gives CASRTGNSGANVLTF.

This chain links TRBV18 with TRBJ1-2; 10 bases match TRBD1. There are 17 residues in the CDR3. Trimming at V came to 2 bases and at J to 7 bases, leaving 13 bases not matched to a gene. Germline CDR1 is KGHSH and CDR2 is LQKENI. Written as DNA, the CDR3 is TGTGCCAGCTCACCAACCGGCCTGACAGGGGGCCCGGGTGGCTACACCTTC. It specifies CASSPTGLTGGPGGYTF.